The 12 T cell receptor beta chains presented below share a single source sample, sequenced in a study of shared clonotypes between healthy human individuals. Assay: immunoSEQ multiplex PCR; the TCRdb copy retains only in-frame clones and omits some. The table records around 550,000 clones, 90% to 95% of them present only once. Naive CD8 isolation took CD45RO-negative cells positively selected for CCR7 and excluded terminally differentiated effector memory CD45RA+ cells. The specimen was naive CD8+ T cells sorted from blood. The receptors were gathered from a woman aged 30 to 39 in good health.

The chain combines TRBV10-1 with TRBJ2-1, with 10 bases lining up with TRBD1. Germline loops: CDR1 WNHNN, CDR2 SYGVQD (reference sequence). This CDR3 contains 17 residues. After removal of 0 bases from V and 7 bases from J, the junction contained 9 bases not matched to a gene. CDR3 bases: TGCGCCAGCAGTGAGTCGATAAGGGACAGGGGTTATAATGAGCAGTTCTTC. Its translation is CASSESIRDRGYNEQFF.

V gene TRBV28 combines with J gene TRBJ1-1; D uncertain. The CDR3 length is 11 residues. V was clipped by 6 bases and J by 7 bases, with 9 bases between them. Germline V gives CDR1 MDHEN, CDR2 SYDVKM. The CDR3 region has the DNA TGTGCCAGCAGGCAAGGAATTGAAGCTTTCTTT. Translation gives CASRQGIEAFF.

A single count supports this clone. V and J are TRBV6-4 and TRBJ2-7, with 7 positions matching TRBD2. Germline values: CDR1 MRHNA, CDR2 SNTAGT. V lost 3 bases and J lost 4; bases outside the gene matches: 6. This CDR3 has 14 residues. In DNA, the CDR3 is TGTGCCAGCAGTGATTCGGGACTAACGTACGAGCAGTACTTC. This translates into CASSDSGLTYEQYF.

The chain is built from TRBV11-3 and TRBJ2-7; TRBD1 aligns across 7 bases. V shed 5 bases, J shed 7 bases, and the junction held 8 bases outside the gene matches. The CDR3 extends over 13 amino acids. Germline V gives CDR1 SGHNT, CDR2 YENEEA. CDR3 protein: CASSTGTAGEQYF. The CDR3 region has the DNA TGTGCCAGCAGCACCGGGACAGCTGGAGAGCAGTACTTC.

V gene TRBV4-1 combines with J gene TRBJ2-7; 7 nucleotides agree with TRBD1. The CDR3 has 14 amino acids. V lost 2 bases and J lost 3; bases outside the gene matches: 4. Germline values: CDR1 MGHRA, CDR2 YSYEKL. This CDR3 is CASSQRDSGYEQYF. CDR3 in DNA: TGCGCCAGCAGCCAACGGGACAGCGGCTACGAGCAGTACTTC.

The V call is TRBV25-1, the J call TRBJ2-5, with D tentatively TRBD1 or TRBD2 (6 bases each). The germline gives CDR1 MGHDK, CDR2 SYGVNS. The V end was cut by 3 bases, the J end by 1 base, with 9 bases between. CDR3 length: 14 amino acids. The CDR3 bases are TGTGCCAGCAGTGAGGGGGGCAGCCAAGAGACCCAGTACTTC. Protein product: CASSEGGSQETQYF.

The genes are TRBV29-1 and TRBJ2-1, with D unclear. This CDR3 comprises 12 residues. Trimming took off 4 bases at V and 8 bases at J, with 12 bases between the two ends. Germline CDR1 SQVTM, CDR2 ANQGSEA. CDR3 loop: CSVGVSVDEQFF. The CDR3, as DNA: TGCAGCGTTGGGGTCAGCGTCGATGAGCAGTTCTTC.

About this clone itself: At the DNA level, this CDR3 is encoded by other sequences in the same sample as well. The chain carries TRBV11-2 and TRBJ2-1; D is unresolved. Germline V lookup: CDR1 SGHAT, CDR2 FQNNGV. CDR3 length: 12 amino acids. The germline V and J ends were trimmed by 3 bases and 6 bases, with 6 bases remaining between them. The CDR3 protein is CASSLGRNEQFF. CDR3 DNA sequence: TGTGCCAGCAGCTTGGGTCGCAATGAGCAGTTCTTC.

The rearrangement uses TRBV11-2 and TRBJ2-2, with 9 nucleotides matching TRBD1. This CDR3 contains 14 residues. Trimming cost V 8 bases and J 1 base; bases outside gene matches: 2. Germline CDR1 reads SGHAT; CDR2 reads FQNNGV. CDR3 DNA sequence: TGTGCCAGCCGGGACAGGGAGAACACCGGGGAGCTGTTTTTT. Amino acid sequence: CASRDRENTGELFF.

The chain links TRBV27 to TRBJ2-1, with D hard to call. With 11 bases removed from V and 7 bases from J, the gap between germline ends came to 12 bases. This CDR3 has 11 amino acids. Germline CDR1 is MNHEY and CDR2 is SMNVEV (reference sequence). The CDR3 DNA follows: TGTGCCGGACCAGCGCTGAATGAGCAGTTCTTC. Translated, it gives CAGPALNEQFF.

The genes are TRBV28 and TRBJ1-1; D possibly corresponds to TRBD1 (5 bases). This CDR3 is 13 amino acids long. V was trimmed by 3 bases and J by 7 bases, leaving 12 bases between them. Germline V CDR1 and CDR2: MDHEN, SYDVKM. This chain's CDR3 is CASSLRGAFEAFF. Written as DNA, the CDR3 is TGTGCCAGCAGTTTGAGAGGGGCCTTTGAAGCTTTCTTT.

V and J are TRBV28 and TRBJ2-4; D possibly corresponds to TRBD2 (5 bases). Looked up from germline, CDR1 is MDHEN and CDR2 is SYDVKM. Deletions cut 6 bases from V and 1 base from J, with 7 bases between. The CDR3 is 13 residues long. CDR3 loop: CASRQRAKNIQYF. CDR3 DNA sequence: TGTGCCAGCAGACAGCGGGCCAAAAACATTCAGTACTTC.